Each of the 10 T cell receptor beta chains below was sequenced from the same sample in a study of T cells after yellow fever vaccination. TCRdb used MiXCR to reprocess the 5' RACE reads, holding one entry per CDR3 protein. There are 250,000 to 350,000 distinct CDR3 sequences in the sample; approximately 8% occur only once, and 3% to 4% lies in the top ten. Here the sequenced sample was CD4+ T cells sorted from PBMCs, taken 5 days after the yellow fever booster vaccination. The receptor source for this set is a man aged 18-30 years who received the YFV17D yellow fever vaccine.

The CDR3 sequence: CASTFVRDREGYTF. The CDR3, as DNA: TGTGCCAGCACCTTCGTCCGGGACAGGGAAGGCTACACCTTC. The chain has TRBV6-1 and TRBJ1-2, with TRBD1 matching 9 bases. Germline CDR1 and CDR2: MNHNS and SASEGT. V was pared by 7 bases and J by 8 bases, with 11 bases of the junction left unmatched. CDR3 length equals 14 residues.

This clonotype was counted a single time. The V and J genes are TRBV12-5 and TRBJ1-5; D unclear. This CDR3 is 12 amino acids long. Germline lookup yields CDR1 LGHNT and CDR2 FRNRAP. V was clipped by 5 bases and J by 7 bases, with 9 bases between them. CDR3 sequence: CASGTPPQPQHF. The DNA for the CDR3 is TGTGCTAGTGGTACACCTCCCCAGCCCCAGCATTTT. The variable domain in full, with the rest retrieved from reference TRBV12-5 and TRBJ1-5, is DARVTQTPRHKVTEMGQEVTMRCQPILGHNTVFWYRQTMMQGLELLAYFRNRAPLDDSGMPKDRFSAEMPDATLATLKIQPSEPRDSAVYFCASGTPPQPQHFGDGTRLSIL.

This clonotype showed up just a few times. CDR3 DNA: TGTGCCAGCTCATCGGGCTCAGTCTGGGAGACCCAGTACTTC. Protein product: CASSSGSVWETQYF. The chain joins TRBV18 to TRBJ2-5, with unresolved D. There are 14 residues in the CDR3. Trimming removed 5 bases at V and 5 bases at J, with 15 bases between. CDR1 and CDR2 (germline): KGHSH, LQKENI.

This clonotype was observed a few times. The rearrangement links TRBV7-2 to TRBJ2-1; weak D call: TRBD1 (6 bases). V was cut by 1 base and J by 5 bases, with 18 bases left in between. From germline, CDR1 is SGHTA and CDR2 FQGNSA. The CDR3 extends over 17 amino acids. The CDR3 DNA reads TGTGCCAGCAGCTTAGAAATAGGGGCAGGGGCGAACAATGAGCAGTTCTTC. This sequence encodes CASSLEIGAGANNEQFF.

J is TRBJ1-5 and V is TRBV7-2; TRBD1 is a possible D gene (5 bases). The CDR3 runs to 16 residues. V was pared by 2 bases and J by 4 bases, with 15 bases between. Germline V CDR1 and CDR2: SGHTA, FQGNSA. CDR3 amino acids: CASSLWGTDVNQPQHF. The DNA for the CDR3 is TGTGCCAGCAGCTTATGGGGGACGGATGTTAATCAGCCCCAGCATTTT.

This clonotype was counted a few times. This chain links TRBV7-2 with TRBJ2-7, with D possibly TRBD2 on 6 matching bases. Trimming cost V 5 bases and J 7 bases, with 12 bases left between them. This CDR3 comprises 12 residues. CDR1 is SGHTA and CDR2 is FQGNSA in the germline V gene. DNA for the CDR3: TGTGCCAGCAGCGCTAACCGGGAGGAGCAGTACTTC. Its protein product is CASSANREEQYF.

This clonotype has just a few counts. V usage is TRBV7-9 and J usage is TRBJ2-2, with D perhaps being TRBD1 or TRBD2 (5 bases each). Per the germline V gene, CDR1 is SEHNR and CDR2 is FQNEAQ (reference sequence). There are 15 residues in the CDR3. V was clipped by 7 bases and J by 1 base, with 13 bases between them. The DNA of the CDR3 is TGTGCCAGCACCCTGATGAGGGGGAACACCGGGGAGCTGTTTTTT. The encoded protein is CASTLMRGNTGELFF.

The J gene is TRBJ1-1, the V gene TRBV6-1; 7 bases are shared with TRBD1. The V and J ends lost 7 bases and 0 bases, in that order; junction bases with no gene match: 11. Germline-derived CDR1 and CDR2 are MNHNS and SASEGT. This CDR3 has 16 residues. Here the CDR3 reads CASNRRDSALNTEAFF. CDR3 coding DNA: TGTGCCAGCAATAGGAGGGACAGTGCCTTGAACACTGAAGCTTTCTTT.

The gene calls are TRBV7-2 and TRBJ2-3; D uncertain. The germline CDR1 and CDR2 sequences are SGHTA and FQGNSA. The CDR3 extends over 15 amino acids. Trimming took off 1 base at V and 4 bases at J, with 12 bases between the two ends. CDR3 protein: CASSLVAGFADTQYF. CDR3 in DNA: TGTGCCAGCAGCTTAGTAGCCGGGTTTGCAGATACGCAGTATTTT.

This clonotype was recorded at least ten times. This chain uses TRBV11-3 with TRBJ2-5; the D is unclear. Germline-derived CDR1 and CDR2 are SGHNT and YENEEA. With 4 bases removed from V and 5 bases from J, the gap between germline ends came to 14 bases. This CDR3 has 14 residues. The CDR3 reads CASSSAGVEETQYF. For the CDR3, the DNA is TGTGCCAGCAGCTCCGCAGGAGTCGAGGAGACCCAGTACTTC.